The clone carrying this T cell receptor beta chain has a count of ten or more. Antigen specificity is unknown. CDR1 is MNHEY, CDR2 SVGEGT, per germline. The length of the CDR3 is 13 residues. Trimming removed 2 bases from V and 5 bases from J, with 10 bases in between. It was with a sample-barcoded 5' primer and a J-beta primer mix that a second PCR of roughly 7 to 12 cycles was run. TCRdb reprocessed the 5' RACE reads via MiXCR and lists one record per CDR3 protein. The table includes around 870,000 distinct CDR3 sequences, 29% detected once. Healthy individuals of Caucasian origin from Russia, aged about 6 to 90, served as donors. Extracted total RNA amounted to at least 5.5 micrograms for each sample. This sample is drawn from a study of blood T cells in healthy people across ages. Study observations and caveats: Older age coincided with a roughly linear decline in TCR beta diversity per million T cells. Versus aged donors, long-lived donors had higher diversity and more naive CD4+ cells.

Sequencing was carried out using blood. The sequence was obtained from a woman aged 80 or over in good health. This chain connects TRBV6-2 or TRBV6-3 to TRBJ2-7, with D possibly matching TRBD1 (6 bases). The CDR3 here is CASSYHRANEQYF. The DNA of the CDR3 is TGTGCCAGCAGTTACCACAGGGCTAACGAGCAGTACTTC.